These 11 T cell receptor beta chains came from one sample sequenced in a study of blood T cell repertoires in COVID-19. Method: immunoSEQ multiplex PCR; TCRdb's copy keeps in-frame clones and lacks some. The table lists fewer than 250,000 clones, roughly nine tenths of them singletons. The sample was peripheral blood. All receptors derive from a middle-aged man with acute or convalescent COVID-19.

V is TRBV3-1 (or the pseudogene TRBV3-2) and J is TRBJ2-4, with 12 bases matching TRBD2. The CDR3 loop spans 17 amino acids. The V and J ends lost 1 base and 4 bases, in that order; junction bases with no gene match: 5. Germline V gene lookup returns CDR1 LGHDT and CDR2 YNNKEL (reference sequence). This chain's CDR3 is CASSQVSLAGGKNIQYF. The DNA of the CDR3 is TGTGCCAGCAGCCAAGTCTCTCTAGCGGGGGGGAAAAACATTCAGTACTTC.

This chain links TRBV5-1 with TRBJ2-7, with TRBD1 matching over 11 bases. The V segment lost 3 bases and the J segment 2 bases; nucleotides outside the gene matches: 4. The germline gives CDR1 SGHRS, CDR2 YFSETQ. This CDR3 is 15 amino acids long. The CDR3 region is CASSSWTGGTYEQYF. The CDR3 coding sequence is TGCGCCAGCAGCTCCTGGACAGGGGGCACCTACGAGCAGTACTTC.

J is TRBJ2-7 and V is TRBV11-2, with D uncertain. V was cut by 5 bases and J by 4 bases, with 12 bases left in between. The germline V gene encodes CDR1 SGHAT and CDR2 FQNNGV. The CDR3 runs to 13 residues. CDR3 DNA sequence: TGTGCCAGCAGCGGTAGGAGCATATACGAGCAGTACTTC. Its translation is CASSGRSIYEQYF.

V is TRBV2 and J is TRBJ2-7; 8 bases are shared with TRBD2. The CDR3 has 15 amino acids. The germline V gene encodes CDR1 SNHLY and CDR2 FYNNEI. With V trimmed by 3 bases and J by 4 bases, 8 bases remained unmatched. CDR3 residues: CASSEGTGGPYEQYF. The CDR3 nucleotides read TGTGCCAGCAGTGAGGGGACGGGGGGGCCTTACGAGCAGTACTTC.

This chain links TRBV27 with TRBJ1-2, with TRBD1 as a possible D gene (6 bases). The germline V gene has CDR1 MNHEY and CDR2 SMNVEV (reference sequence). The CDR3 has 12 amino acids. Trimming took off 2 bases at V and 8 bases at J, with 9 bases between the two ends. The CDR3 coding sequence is TGTGCCAGCAGTTTAGGGGGGGGCGGCTACACCTTC. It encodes CASSLGGGGYTF.

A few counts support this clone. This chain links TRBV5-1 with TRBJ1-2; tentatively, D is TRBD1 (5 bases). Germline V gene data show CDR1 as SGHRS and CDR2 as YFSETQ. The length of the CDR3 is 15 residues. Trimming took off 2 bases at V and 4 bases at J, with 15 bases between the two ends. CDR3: CASSFDSPLGYGYTF. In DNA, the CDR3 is TGCGCCAGCAGCTTTGACAGTCCCCTAGGCTATGGCTACACCTTC.

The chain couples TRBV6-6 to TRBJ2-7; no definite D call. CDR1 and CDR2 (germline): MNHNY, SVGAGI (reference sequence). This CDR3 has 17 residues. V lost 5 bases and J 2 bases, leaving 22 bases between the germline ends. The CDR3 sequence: CASSPTYPLTFTYEQYF. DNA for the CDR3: TGTGCCAGCAGTCCTACGTACCCCTTGACTTTCACCTACGAGCAGTACTTC.

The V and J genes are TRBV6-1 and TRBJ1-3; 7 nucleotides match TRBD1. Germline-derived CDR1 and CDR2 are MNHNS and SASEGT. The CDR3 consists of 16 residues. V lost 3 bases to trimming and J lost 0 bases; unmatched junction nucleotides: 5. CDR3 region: CASSEAGGVSGNTIYF. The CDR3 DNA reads TGTGCCAGCAGTGAGGCAGGGGGTGTCTCTGGAAACACCATATATTTT.

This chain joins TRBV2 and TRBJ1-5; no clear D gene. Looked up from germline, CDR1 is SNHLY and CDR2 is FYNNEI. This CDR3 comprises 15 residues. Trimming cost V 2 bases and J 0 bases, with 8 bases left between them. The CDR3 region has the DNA TGTGCCAGCAGTGAATCAGGATATAGCAATCAGCCCCAGCATTTT. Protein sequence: CASSESGYSNQPQHF.

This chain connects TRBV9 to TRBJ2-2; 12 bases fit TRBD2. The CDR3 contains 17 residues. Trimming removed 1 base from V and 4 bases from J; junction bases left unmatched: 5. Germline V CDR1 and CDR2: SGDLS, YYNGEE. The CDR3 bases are TGTGCCAGCAGCGTACTCCCTAGCGGGAGGGCCACCGGGGAGCTGTTTTTT. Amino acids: CASSVLPSGRATGELFF.

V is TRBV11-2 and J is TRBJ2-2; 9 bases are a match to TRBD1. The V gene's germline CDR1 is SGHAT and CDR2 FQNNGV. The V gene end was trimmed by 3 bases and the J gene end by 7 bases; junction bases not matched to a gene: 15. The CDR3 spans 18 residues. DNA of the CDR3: TGTGCCAGCAGCTTCTCAACCGGGACAGGGATTTTATTCGGGGAGCTGTTTTTT. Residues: CASSFSTGTGILFGELFF.